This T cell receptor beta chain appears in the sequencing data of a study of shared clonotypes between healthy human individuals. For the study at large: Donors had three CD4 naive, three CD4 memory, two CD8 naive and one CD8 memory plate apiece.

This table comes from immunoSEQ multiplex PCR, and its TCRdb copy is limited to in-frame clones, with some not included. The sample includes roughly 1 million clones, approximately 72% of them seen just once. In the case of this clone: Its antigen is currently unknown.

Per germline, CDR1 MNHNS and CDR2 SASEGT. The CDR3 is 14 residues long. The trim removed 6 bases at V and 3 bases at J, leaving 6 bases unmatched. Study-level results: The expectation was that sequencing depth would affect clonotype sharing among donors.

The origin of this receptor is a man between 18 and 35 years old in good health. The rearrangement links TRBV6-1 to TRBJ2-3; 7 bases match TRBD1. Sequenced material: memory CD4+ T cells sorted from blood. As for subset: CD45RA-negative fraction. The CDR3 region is CASRLQGTTDTQYF. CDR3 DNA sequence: TGTGCCAGCAGATTACAGGGGACGACAGATACGCAGTATTTT.